Listed below are T cell receptor beta chains from one sample, sequenced in a study of blood T cells in healthy people across ages. TCRdb redid the calling of the 5' RACE reads with MiXCR, one entry per CDR3 protein. This sample has roughly 1.5 million distinct CDR3 sequences, with approximately 43% found just once. Sample: blood. The receptors come from a woman under 30 in good health. Each CDR3 is given with its conserved first and last residue. D genes are given only for firm matches. The size of a clone is reported for some rows only, either as once, few or many, or as a class for expanded clones.

V	size	D	J	DNA	CDR3
TRBV2	.	TRBD1	TRBJ2-3	TGTGCCAGCAGTGAAGCAGATGACAGGGGTGCAGATACGCAGTATTTT	CASSEADDRGADTQYF
TRBV6-5	.	.	TRBJ2-1	TGTGCCAGCAGCCAACTGAGCATTTACTCCTACAATGAGCAGTTCTTC	CASSQLSIYSYNEQFF
TRBV6-2/TRBV6-3	.	TRBD1	TRBJ1-2	TGTGCCAGCAGTCAGCGGGGGACAGGCTCTAACTATGGCTACACCTTC	CASSQRGTGSNYGYTF
TRBV12-3/TRBV12-4	.	.	TRBJ1-2	TGTGCCAGCAGCAAATCCGTAGTTTATGGCTACACCTTC	CASSKSVVYGYTF
TRBV25-1	.	.	TRBJ1-6	TGTGCCAGCAGAGGCAGGCAGTTCAATTCACCCCCCCACTTT	CASRGRQFNSPPHF
TRBV7-9	few	.	TRBJ1-1	TGTGCCAGCAGCTTACCGGTACTGAACACTGAAGCTTTCTTT	CASSLPVLNTEAFF
TRBV4-3	.	TRBD1	TRBJ2-1	TGCGCCAGCAGCCAAGACCTAATAGGACAGGGTAGGAATGAGCAGTTCTTC	CASSQDLIGQGRNEQFF
TRBV5-7	once	TRBD2	TRBJ2-3	TGTGCCAGCAGCCCCTTCTTTGCGGGAGGCCCCACAGATACGCAGTATTTT	CASSPFFAGGPTDTQYF
TRBV7-9	few	.	TRBJ2-5	TGTGCCAGCAGTAACCCGGCAGGCTACCAAGAGACCCAGTACTTC	CASSNPAGYQETQYF
TRBV19	.	TRBD1	TRBJ2-3	TGTGCCAGTAGTAATCCACCCTGGACAGGGTCAGATACGCAGTATTTT	CASSNPPWTGSDTQYF
TRBV10-3	.	.	TRBJ2-3	TGTGCCATCAAAGGGGCCTTGACAGATACGCAGTATTTT	CAIKGALTDTQYF